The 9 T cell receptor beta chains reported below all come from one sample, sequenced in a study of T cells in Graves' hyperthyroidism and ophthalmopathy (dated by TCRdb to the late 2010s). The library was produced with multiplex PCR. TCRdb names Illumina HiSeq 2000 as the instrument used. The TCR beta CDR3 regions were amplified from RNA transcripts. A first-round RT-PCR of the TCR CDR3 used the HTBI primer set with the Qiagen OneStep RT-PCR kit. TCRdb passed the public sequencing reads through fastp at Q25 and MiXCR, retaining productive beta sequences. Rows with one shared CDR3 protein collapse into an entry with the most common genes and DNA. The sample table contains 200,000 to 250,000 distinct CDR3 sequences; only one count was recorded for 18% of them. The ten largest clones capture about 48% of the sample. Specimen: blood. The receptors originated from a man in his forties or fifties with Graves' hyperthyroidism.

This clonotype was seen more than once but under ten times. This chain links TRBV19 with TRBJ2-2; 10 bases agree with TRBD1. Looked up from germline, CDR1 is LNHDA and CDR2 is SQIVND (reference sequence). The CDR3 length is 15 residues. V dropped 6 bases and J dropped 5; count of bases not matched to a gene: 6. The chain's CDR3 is CASSPDRGGTGELFF. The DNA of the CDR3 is TGTGCCAGTAGCCCGGACAGGGGGGGTACCGGGGAGCTGTTTTTT.

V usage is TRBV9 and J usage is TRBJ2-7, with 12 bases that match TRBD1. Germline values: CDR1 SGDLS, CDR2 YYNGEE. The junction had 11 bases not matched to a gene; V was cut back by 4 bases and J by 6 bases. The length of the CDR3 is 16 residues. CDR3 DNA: TGTGCCAGCAGCACACAACCGGGACAGGGGGCATTCGAGCAGTACTTC. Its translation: CASSTQPGQGAFEQYF. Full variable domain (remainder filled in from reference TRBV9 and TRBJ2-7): DSGVTQTPKHLITATGQRVTLRCSPRSGDLSVYWYQQSLDQGLQFLIQYYNGEERAKGNILERFSAQQFPDLHSELNLSSLELGDSALYFCASSTQPGQGAFEQYFGPGTRLTVT.

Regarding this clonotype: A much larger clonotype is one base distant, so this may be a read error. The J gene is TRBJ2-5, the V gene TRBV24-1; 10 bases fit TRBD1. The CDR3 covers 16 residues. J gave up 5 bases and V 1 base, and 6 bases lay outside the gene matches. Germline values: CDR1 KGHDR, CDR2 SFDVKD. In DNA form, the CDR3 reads TGTGCCACCAGTGATTTCGGGACAGGGGACATGGAGACCCAGTACTTC. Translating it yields CATSDFGTGDMETQYF.

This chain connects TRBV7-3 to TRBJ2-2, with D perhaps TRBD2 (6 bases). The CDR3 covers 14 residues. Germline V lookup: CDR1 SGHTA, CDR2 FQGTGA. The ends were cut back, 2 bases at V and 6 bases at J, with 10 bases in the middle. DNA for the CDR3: TGTGCCAGCAGCTTATCCGGGGGACCCGGGGAGCTGTTTTTT. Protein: CASSLSGGPGELFF. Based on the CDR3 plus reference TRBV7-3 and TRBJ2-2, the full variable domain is GAGVSQTPSNKVTEKGKYVELRCDPISGHTALYWYRQSLGQGPEFLIYFQGTGAADDSGLPNDRFFAVRPEGSVSTLKIQRTERGDSAVYLCASSLSGGPGELFFGEGSRLTVL.

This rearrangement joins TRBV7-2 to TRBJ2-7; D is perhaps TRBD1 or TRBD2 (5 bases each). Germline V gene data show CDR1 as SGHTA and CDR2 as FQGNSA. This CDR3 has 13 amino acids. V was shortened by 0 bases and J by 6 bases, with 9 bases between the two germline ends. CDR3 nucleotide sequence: TGTGCCAGCAGCTTAGCGCAGGGACCCGAGCAGTACTTC. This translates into CASSLAQGPEQYF.

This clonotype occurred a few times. The CDR3 sequence: CASSYYRGRQPQHF. CDR3 nucleotides: TGTGCCAGCAGCTATTACAGGGGGCGACAGCCCCAGCATTTT. The rearrangement joins TRBV5-6 to TRBJ1-5; 9 bases align to TRBD1. The CDR3 is 14 amino acids. The V gene's germline CDR1 is SGHDT and CDR2 YYEEEE. The J segment lost 7 bases and the V segment lost 3 bases, leaving 5 bases of the junction unmatched.

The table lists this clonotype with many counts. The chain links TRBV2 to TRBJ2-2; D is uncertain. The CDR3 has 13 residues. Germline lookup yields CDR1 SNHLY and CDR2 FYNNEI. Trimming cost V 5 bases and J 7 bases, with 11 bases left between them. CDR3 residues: CASSLRTGGELFF. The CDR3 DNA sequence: TGTGCCAGCAGTTTACGCACGGGCGGGGAGCTGTTTTTT.

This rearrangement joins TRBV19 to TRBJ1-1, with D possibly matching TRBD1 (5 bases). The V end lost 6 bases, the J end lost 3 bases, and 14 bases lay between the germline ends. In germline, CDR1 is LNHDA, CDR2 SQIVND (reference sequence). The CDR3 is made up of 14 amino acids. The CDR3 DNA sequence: TGTGCCAGTAGCGCCCTGGGGGGGGACACTGAAGCTTTCTTT. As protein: CASSALGGDTEAFF. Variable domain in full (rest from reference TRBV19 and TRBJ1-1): DGGITQSPKYLFRKEGQNVTLSCEQNLNHDAMYWYRQDPGQGLRLIYYSQIVNDFQKGDIAEGYSVSREKKESFPLTVTSAQKNPTAFYLCASSALGGDTEAFFGQGTRLTVV.

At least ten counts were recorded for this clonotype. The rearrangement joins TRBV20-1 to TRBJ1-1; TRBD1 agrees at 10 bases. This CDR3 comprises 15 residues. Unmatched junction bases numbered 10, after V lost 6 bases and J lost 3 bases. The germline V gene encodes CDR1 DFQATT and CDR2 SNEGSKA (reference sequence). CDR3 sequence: CSATGTGVAYTEAFF. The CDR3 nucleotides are TGCAGTGCAACCGGGACAGGGGTGGCGTACACTGAAGCTTTCTTT.